A single sample gave rise to the 5 T cell receptor beta chains below, sequenced in a study of shared clonotypes between healthy human individuals. Naive-designated CD8 cells lacked CD45RO, were positively enriched for CCR7, and omitted terminally differentiated effector memory CD45RA+ cells. Generated by immunoSEQ multiplex PCR, the TCRdb table keeps only in-frame clones and is missing some. The table records around 600,000 clones, roughly 95% of them present only once. Sequencing input: naive CD8+ T cells sorted from blood. The receptors shown here come from a woman between 25 and 40 years old in good health.

The V and J genes are TRBV4-1 and TRBJ2-1, with 11 bases aligning to TRBD2. Germline lookup yields CDR1 MGHRA and CDR2 YSYEKL. V lost 3 bases to trimming and J lost 5 bases; unmatched junction nucleotides: 12. The CDR3 spans 18 residues. The CDR3 DNA sequence: TGCGCCAGCAGCCATAGGAAAATGGGACTAGCGGATCACAATGAGCAGTTCTTC. Protein product: CASSHRKMGLADHNEQFF.

The chain combines TRBV6-1 with TRBJ2-3; D remains ambiguous. Deletions cut 8 bases from V and 1 base from J, with 7 bases between. The germline gives CDR1 MNHNS, CDR2 SASEGT. There are 12 residues in the CDR3. In DNA, the CDR3 is TGTGCCAGCGGCGAGGGCACAGATACGCAGTATTTT. Translated: CASGEGTDTQYF.

The chain is built from TRBV11-2 and TRBJ2-1; 13 bases fit TRBD2. Germline CDR1 reads SGHAT; CDR2 reads FQNNGV. J was trimmed by 10 bases and V by 1 base; bases with no gene match: 7. The CDR3 runs to 16 residues. The CDR3 DNA is TGTGCCAGCAGCTTAGCTACTAGCGGGAGGGCCGCCGAGCAGTTCTTC. It yields the protein CASSLATSGRAAEQFF.

The chain employs TRBV9 and TRBJ1-2; 8 bases are a match to TRBD1. Germline V gene sequence: CDR1 SGDLS, CDR2 YYNGEE. V trimming: 3 bases; J trimming: 5 bases; junction bases outside the gene matches: 12. There are 16 residues in the CDR3. The chain's CDR3 is CASSASGGPLGYGYTF. The CDR3 nucleotides read TGTGCCAGCAGCGCGTCAGGGGGCCCTTTGGGTTATGGCTACACCTTC.

J is TRBJ1-4 and V is TRBV4-1, with unresolved D. This CDR3 has 13 residues. In germline, CDR1 is MGHRA, CDR2 YSYEKL. V was pared by 8 bases and J by 3 bases, with 10 bases between. The CDR3 here is CASVDESNEKLFF. The DNA for the CDR3 is TGCGCCAGCGTTGACGAATCTAATGAAAAACTGTTTTTT.